The clone carrying this T cell receptor beta chain was picked up a small number of times. Its antigen is as yet unknown. Treg sorting used a CD4+CD25+CD127-/low gate. Constant-region reverse primers amplified full-length variable regions, followed by semi-nested Nested Universal Primer A PCR. Each CDR3 protein is one row after TCRdb ran MiXCR on the 5' RACE reads. The profile shows thousands of distinct CDR3 sequences, around 72% of them singletons. Study-level findings and limits: Tumor Tregs overlapped most with tumor, then blood, naive CD4+ cells. The larger-cohort validation was restricted to a single TCR beta V-J rearrangement rather than whole repertoires. The TCR gene usage of tumor memory CD4+ T cells clustered together with blood and lymph node memory CD4+ cells and with lymph node naive CD4+ cells.

The material sequenced was tumor-infiltrating Tregs sorted from the breast tumor. This sequence was found in a female donor with breast cancer.

CDR3 coding DNA: TGTGCCAGCAGACGCTCAGAGACCCAGTACTTC. Protein product: CASRRSETQYF. J is TRBJ2-5 and V is TRBV12-3 or TRBV12-4, with D unresolved. V gave up 6 bases and J gave up 4 bases, with 6 bases separating them. The CDR3 is 11 residues long.